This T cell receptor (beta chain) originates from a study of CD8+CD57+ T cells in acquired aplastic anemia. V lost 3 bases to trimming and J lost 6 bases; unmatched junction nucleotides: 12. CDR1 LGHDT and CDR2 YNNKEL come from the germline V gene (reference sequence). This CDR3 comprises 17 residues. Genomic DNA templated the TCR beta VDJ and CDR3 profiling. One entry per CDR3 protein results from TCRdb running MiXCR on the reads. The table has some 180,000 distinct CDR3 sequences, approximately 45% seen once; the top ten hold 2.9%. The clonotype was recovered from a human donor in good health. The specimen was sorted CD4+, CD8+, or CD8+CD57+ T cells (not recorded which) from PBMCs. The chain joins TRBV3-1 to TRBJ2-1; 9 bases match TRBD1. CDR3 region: CASSHEIRTGVVNEQFF. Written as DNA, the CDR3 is TGTGCCAGCAGCCACGAAATTCGGACAGGGGTAGTCAATGAGCAGTTCTTC.